These 19 T cell receptor beta chains share one sample of origin, sequenced in a study of cytomegalovirus exposure and HLA in healthy donors. Both 60 Vbeta primers and 13 Jbeta primers went into the PCR. Repertoires were generated with immunoSEQ multiplex PCR, while TCRdb's copy carries only in-frame clones and drops some. This sample's table reports 30,000 to 35,000 clones. The source material was PBMCs. The receptors derive from a middle-aged woman in good health and CMV-seropositive.

V is TRBV2 and J is TRBJ2-2; tentative D call: TRBD2 (5 bases). CDR3 length: 14 residues. V gave up 3 bases and J gave up 2 bases, with 7 bases separating them. CDR1 and CDR2 (germline): SNHLY, FYNNEI. Here the CDR3 DNA reads TGTGCCAGCAGTGAGGACTCCAACACCGGGGAGCTGTTTTTT. Protein sequence: CASSEDSNTGELFF.

V is TRBV19 and J is TRBJ1-5; TRBD1 might be the D (6 bases). Germline CDR1 LNHDA, CDR2 SQIVND (reference sequence). Trimming took off 1 base at V and 6 bases at J, with 10 bases between the two ends. This CDR3 is built from 14 residues. The CDR3 sequence: CASSIGGPGQPQHF. The CDR3 DNA reads as TGTGCCAGTAGTATAGGGGGGCCGGGTCAGCCCCAGCATTTT.

The CDR3 spells CATSRDWSTEAFF. In DNA, the CDR3 is TGTGCCACCAGCAGAGATTGGAGCACTGAAGCTTTCTTT. V gene TRBV15 combines with J gene TRBJ1-1; no clear D gene. In germline, CDR1 is LNHNV, CDR2 YYDKDF (reference sequence). CDR3 length equals 13 residues. Trimming took off 0 bases at V and 4 bases at J, with 6 bases between the two ends.

This chain connects TRBV9 to TRBJ2-1; 7 positions agree with TRBD1. Germline CDR1 is SGDLS and CDR2 is YYNGEE. Trimming at V came to 4 bases and at J to 9 bases, leaving 7 bases not matched to a gene. CDR3 length equals 13 residues. The DNA for the CDR3 is TGTGCCAGCAGCACTGGAACAGGGGCTGAGCAGTTCTTC. Its translation is CASSTGTGAEQFF.

The chain uses TRBV6-1 and TRBJ2-4; the D gene is possibly TRBD2 (6 bases). Germline loops: CDR1 MNHNS, CDR2 SASEGT. This CDR3 region has 16 residues. Trimming cost V 2 bases and J 6 bases, with 17 bases left between them. In nucleotides, the CDR3 is TGTGCCAGCAGTGAAAATTGGGGGTTCGGGAGAAACATTCAGTACTTC. It encodes CASSENWGFGRNIQYF.

In the case of this clone: Mismatch with germline at one junction end may stem from a read error. This chain links TRBV29-1 with TRBJ2-3, with 9 bases that match TRBD1. There are 16 residues in the CDR3. Germline V gives CDR1 SQVTM, CDR2 ANQGSEA. Here the CDR3 reads CSGEGGDRGYTDTQYF. The CDR3 DNA reads TGCAGCGGTGAAGGAGGCGACAGGGGGTACACAGATACGCAGTATTTT.

The rearrangement links TRBV2 to TRBJ2-7; D gene uncertain. CDR1 is SNHLY and CDR2 is FYNNEI in the germline V gene. The CDR3 contains 11 residues. Deletions cut 8 bases from V and 2 bases from J, with 7 bases between. CDR3 nucleotides: TGTGCCAGCGGTGCAGCCTACGAGCAGTACTTC. This codes for CASGAAYEQYF.

The CDR3: CAIRSQGQGGSTEAFF. Here the CDR3 DNA reads TGTGCCATCAGATCGCAAGGACAGGGGGGTAGCACTGAAGCTTTCTTT. V gene TRBV10-3 combines with J gene TRBJ1-1; 10 bases agree with TRBD1. The germline V gene encodes CDR1 ENHRY and CDR2 SYGVKD. V dropped 6 bases and J dropped 4; count of bases not matched to a gene: 11. This CDR3 spans 16 amino acids.

V gene TRBV9 combines with J gene TRBJ2-3; no reliable D call. The CDR3 has 14 residues. V lost 1 base and J 0 bases, leaving 6 bases between the germline ends. Germline values: CDR1 SGDLS, CDR2 YYNGEE. This chain's CDR3 is CASSVTGSTDTQYF. Here the CDR3 DNA reads TGTGCCAGCAGCGTAACCGGGAGCACAGATACGCAGTATTTT.

The chain uses TRBV19 and TRBJ1-5; 8 bases line up with TRBD1. Germline CDR1 LNHDA, CDR2 SQIVND (reference sequence). This CDR3 has 13 amino acids. Trimming cost V 10 bases and J 4 bases; bases outside gene matches: 6. The CDR3 DNA reads TGTGCCACCAGGAGACAGGGGAATCAGCCCCAGCATTTT. It translates to CATRRQGNQPQHF.

The chain is built from TRBV5-1 and TRBJ2-2; 7 bases align to TRBD2. The CDR3 has 15 amino acids. J lost 9 bases, V lost 1 base, and 9 bases had no gene match. The germline V gene encodes CDR1 SGHRS and CDR2 YFSETQ. DNA for the CDR3: TGCGCCAGCAGCTTGTTGTGGCGGGAGAACAGGGAGCTGTTTTTT. This codes for CASSLLWRENRELFF.

The V gene is TRBV19, the J gene TRBJ1-2, with D perhaps TRBD1 (5 bases). In germline, CDR1 is LNHDA, CDR2 SQIVND (reference sequence). This CDR3 is built from 15 residues. V dropped 7 bases and J dropped 8 bases, with 23 bases sitting between them. Here the CDR3 reads CASTPVSPTVSGYTF. The CDR3 DNA reads as TGTGCCAGTACCCCCGTCTCCCCGACAGTTTCGGGCTACACCTTC.

The V gene is TRBV5-1, the J gene TRBJ2-5, with 9 bases identical to TRBD1. V lost 0 bases, J lost 4 bases, and 7 bases stayed unmatched. The germline V gene has CDR1 SGHRS and CDR2 YFSETQ. CDR3 length equals 16 residues. Here the CDR3 DNA reads TGCGCCAGCAGCTTGGGTGACAGGGGGAGCGGAGAGACCCAGTACTTC. This translates into CASSLGDRGSGETQYF.

CDR3 nucleotide sequence: TGTGCCACCAGCAAGCAGGGTATGGGTGAGCAGTACTTC. Protein product: CATSKQGMGEQYF. V gene TRBV15 combines with J gene TRBJ2-7; a possible D gene is TRBD1 (5 bases). In germline, CDR1 is LNHNV, CDR2 YYDKDF (reference sequence). The CDR3 spans 13 residues. Trimming removed 4 bases from V and 7 bases from J, with 14 bases in between.

The J gene is TRBJ2-3, the V gene TRBV7-2; the match to TRBD1 covers 8 bases. J gave up 1 base and V 6 bases, and 3 bases lay outside the gene matches. The CDR3 runs to 14 residues. Germline loops: CDR1 SGHTA, CDR2 FQGNSA. Written as DNA, the CDR3 is TGTGCCAGCAGACGGGACAGGCGCACAGATACGCAGTATTTT. Translating gives CASRRDRRTDTQYF.

CDR3 region: CASSFTGGSTGELFF. The CDR3 DNA reads as TGCGCCAGCAGTTTCACAGGGGGTTCCACCGGGGAGCTGTTTTTT. V and J are TRBV5-1 and TRBJ2-2, with 8 bases aligning to TRBD1. The germline V gene encodes CDR1 SGHRS and CDR2 YFSETQ. The V and J ends lost 5 bases and 4 bases, in that order; junction bases with no gene match: 7. The CDR3 is 15 amino acids.

CDR3 protein: CASSLVGTGDYGYTF. Here the CDR3 DNA reads TGTGCCAGCAGTTTAGTTGGGACAGGGGACTATGGCTACACCTTC. The chain joins TRBV28 to TRBJ1-2; 10 bases map to TRBD1. The length of the CDR3 is 15 residues. Germline CDR1 is MDHEN and CDR2 is SYDVKM. J lost 3 bases, V lost 2 bases, and 3 bases had no gene match.

The V and J genes are TRBV29-1 and TRBJ2-7, with 7 positions matching TRBD1. This CDR3 has 11 amino acids. In germline, CDR1 is SQVTM, CDR2 ANQGSEA. Trimming took 7 bases from V and 6 from J; bases not matched to a gene: 6. The CDR3 sequence: CSAGTASEQYF. Here the CDR3 DNA reads TGCAGCGCAGGGACAGCATCCGAGCAGTACTTC.

This chain uses TRBV29-1 with TRBJ1-2, with TRBD1 matching 9 bases. The CDR3 runs to 16 residues. The trim removed 4 bases at V and 0 bases at J, leaving 9 bases unmatched. Per the germline V gene, CDR1 is SQVTM and CDR2 is ANQGSEA. CDR3 sequence reads: CSVVAGTGMSNYGYTF. The CDR3 DNA follows: TGCAGCGTTGTCGCCGGGACAGGGATGTCTAACTATGGCTACACCTTC. The full variable domain, in which reference TRBV29-1 and TRBJ1-2 provide the parts outside the CDR3, is SAVISQKPSRDICQRGTSLTIQCQVDSQVTMMFWYRQQPGQSLTLIATANQGSEATYESGFVIDKFPISRPNLTFSTLTVSNMSPEDSSIYLCSVVAGTGMSNYGYTFGSGTRLTVV.